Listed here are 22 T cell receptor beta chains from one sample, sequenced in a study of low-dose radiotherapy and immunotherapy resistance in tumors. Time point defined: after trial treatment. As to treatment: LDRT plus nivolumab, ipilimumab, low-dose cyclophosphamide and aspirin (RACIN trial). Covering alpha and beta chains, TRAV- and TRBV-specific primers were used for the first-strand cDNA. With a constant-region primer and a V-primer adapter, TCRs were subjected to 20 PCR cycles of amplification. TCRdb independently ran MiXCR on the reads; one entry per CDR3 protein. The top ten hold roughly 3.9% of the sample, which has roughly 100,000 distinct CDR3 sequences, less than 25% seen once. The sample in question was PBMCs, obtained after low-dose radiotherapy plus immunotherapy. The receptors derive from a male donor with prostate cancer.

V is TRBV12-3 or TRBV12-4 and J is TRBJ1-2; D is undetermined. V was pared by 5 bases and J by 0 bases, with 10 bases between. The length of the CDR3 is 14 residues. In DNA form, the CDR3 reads TGTGCCAGCAGTGCTCCGCTTGCTAACTATGGCTACACCTTC. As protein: CASSAPLANYGYTF.

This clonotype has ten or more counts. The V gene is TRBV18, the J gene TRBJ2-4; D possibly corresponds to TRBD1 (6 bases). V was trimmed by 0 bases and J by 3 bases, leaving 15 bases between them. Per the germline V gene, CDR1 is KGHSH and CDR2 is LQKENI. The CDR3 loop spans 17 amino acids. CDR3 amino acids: CASSPPWGRLSKNIQYF. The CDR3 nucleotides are TGTGCCAGCTCACCACCGTGGGGGCGCCTCAGCAAAAACATTCAGTACTTC.

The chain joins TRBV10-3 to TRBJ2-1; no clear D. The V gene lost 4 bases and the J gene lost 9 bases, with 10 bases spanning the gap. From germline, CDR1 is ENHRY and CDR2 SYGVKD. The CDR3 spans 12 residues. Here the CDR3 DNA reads TGTGCCATCAGTGTAGGAGAAGGTGAGCAGTTCTTC. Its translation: CAISVGEGEQFF.

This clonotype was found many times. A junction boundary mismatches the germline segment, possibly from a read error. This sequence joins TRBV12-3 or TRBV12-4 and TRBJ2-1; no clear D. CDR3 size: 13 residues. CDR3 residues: CASSLDGYNEQFF. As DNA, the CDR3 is TGCGCCAGCAGCCTAGACGGGTACAATGAGCAGTTCTTC.

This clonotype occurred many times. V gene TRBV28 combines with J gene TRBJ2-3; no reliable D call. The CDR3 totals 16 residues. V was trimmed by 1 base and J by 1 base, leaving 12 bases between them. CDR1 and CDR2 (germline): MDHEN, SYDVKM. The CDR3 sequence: CASSLLGPIGTDTQYF. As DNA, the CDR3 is TGTGCCAGCAGTTTATTAGGACCAATTGGCACAGATACGCAGTATTTT.

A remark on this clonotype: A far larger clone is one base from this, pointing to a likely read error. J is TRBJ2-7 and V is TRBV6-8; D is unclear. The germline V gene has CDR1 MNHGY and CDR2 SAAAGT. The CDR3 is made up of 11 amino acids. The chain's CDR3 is CAGRTLYEQYF. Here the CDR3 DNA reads TGTGCCGGCAGGACCTTATACGAGCAGTACTTC.

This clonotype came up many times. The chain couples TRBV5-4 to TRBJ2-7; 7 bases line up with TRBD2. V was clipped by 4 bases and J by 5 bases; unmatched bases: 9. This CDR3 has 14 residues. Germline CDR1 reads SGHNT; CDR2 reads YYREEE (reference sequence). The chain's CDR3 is CASSRPSGINEQYF. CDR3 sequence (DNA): TGTGCCAGCAGCCGACCGAGCGGGATAAACGAGCAGTACTTC.

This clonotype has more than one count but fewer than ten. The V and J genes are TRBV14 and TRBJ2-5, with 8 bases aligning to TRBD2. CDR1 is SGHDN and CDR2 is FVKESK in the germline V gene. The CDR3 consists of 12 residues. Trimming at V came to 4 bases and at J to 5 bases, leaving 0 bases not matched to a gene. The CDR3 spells CASSPSGETQYF. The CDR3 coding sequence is TGTGCCAGCAGCCCTAGCGGGGAGACCCAGTACTTC.

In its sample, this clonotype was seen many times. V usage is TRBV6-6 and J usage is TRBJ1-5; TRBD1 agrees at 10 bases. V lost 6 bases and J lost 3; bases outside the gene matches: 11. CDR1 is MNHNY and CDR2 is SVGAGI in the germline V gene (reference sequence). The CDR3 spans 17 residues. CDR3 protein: CASRMGGGTGDNQPQHF. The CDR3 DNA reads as TGTGCCAGCAGAATGGGTGGCGGGACAGGGGACAATCAGCCCCAGCATTTT.

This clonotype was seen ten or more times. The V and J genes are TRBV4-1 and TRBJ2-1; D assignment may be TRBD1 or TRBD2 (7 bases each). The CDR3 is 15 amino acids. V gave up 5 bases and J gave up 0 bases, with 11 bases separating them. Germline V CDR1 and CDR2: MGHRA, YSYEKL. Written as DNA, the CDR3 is TGCGCCAGCAGCACAGGGGAGGGCTCCTACAATGAGCAGTTCTTC. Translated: CASSTGEGSYNEQFF.

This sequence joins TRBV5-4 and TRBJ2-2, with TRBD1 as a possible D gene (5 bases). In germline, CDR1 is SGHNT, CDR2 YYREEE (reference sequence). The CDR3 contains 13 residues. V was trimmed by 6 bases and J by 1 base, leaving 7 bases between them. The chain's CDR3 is CASKGKNTGELFF. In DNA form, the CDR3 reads TGTGCCAGCAAGGGGAAGAACACCGGGGAGCTGTTTTTT.

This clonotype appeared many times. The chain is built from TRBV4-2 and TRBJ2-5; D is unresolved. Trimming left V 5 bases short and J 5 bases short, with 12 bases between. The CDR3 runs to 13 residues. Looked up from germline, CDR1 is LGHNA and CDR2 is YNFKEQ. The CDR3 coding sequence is TGTGCCAGCAGCAAAGGACGTGGGGAGACCCAGTACTTC. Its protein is CASSKGRGETQYF.

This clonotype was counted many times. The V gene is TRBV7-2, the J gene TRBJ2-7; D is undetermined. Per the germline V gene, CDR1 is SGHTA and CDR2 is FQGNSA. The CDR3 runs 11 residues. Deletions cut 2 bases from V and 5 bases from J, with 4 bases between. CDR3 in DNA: TGTGCCAGCAGCTTAAGCGACGAGCAGTACTTC. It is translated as CASSLSDEQYF.

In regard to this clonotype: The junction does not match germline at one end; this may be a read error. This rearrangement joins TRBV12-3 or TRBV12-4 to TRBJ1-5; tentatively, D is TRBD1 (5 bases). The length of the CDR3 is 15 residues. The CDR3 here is CASSLRGAIDQPQHF. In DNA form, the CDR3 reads TGTGCCAGCAGTTTAAGGGGAGCGATCGATCAACCCCAGCATTTT.

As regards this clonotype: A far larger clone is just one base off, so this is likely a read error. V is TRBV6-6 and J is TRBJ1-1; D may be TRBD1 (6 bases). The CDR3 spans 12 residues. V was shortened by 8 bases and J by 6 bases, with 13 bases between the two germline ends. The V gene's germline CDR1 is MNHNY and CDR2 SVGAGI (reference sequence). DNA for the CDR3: TGTGCCAGCGCCGGGACAACGGCTGAAGCTTTCTTT. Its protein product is CASAGTTAEAFF.

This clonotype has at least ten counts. CDR3 DNA sequence: TGCAGCGTAGCTAGCGGGGGTCTTAACACCGGGGAGCTGTTTTTT. Its translation: CSVASGGLNTGELFF. V usage is TRBV29-1 and J usage is TRBJ2-2; 10 nucleotides agree with TRBD2. Trimming took 6 bases from V and 2 from J; bases not matched to a gene: 6. The CDR3 covers 15 residues. The germline CDR1 and CDR2 sequences are SQVTM and ANQGSEA.

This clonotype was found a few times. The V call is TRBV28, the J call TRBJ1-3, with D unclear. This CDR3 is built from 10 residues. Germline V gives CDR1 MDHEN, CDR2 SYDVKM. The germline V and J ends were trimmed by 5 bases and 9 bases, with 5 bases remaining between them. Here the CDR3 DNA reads TGTGCCAGCAGTAAGGGCACCATATATTTT. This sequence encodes CASSKGTIYF.

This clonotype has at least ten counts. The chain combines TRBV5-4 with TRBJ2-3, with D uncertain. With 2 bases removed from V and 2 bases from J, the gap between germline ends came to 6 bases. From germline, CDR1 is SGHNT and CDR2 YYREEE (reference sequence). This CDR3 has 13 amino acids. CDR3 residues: CASSFGDTDTQYF. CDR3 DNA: TGTGCCAGCAGCTTTGGGGACACAGATACGCAGTATTTT.

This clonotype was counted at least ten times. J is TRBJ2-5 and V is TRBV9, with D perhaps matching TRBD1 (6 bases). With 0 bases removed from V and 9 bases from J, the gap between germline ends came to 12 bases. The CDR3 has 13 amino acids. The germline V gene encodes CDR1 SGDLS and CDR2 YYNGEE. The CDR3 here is CASSVDEGDAQYF. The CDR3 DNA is TGTGCCAGCAGCGTAGATGAGGGGGATGCCCAGTACTTC. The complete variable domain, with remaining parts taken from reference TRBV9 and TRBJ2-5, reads DSGVTQTPKHLITATGQRVTLRCSPRSGDLSVYWYQQSLDQGLQFLIQYYNGEERAKGNILERFSAQQFPDLHSELNLSSLELGDSALYFCASSVDEGDAQYFGPGTRLLVL.

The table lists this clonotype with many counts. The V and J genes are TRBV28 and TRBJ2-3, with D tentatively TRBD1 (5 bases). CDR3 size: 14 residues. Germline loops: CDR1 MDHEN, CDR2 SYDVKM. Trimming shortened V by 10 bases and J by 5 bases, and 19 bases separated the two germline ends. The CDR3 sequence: CATFQGAPGDTQYF. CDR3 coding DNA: TGTGCCACCTTCCAAGGGGCACCAGGAGATACGCAGTATTTT.

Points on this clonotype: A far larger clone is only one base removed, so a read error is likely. Here the CDR3 reads CASRRGRADYNEQFF. Here the CDR3 DNA reads TGTGCCAGCAGACGCGGCCGGGCCGATTACAATGAGCAGTTCTTC. This chain joins TRBV6-8 and TRBJ2-1; the D is unclear. V was shortened by 6 bases and J by 4 bases, with 16 bases between the two germline ends. Per germline, CDR1 MNHGY and CDR2 SAAAGT. CDR3 length: 15 amino acids.

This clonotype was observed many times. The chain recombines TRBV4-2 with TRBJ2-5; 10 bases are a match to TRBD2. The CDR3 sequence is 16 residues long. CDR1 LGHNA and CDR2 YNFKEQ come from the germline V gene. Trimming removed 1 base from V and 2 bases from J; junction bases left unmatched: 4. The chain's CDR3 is CASSQVLAGSQETQYF. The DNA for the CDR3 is TGTGCCAGCAGCCAAGTACTAGCGGGGAGTCAAGAGACCCAGTACTTC.